This TCR beta chain was found in a study of cytomegalovirus exposure and HLA in healthy donors. From germline, CDR1 is SGHDT and CDR2 YYEEEE. Between the trimmed V and J ends, which lost 1 base and 3 bases, there was a span of 11 bases. This CDR3 has 15 amino acids. The PCR ran on 60 Vbeta and 13 Jbeta primers. TCRdb keeps only in-frame clones here, not all; method: immunoSEQ multiplex PCR. The repertoire includes fewer than 150,000 clones, around 77% of them detected once, and 2% to 2.5% sits in the top ten. The sequenced material came from PBMCs. The sequence came from a man younger than 40 in good health and CMV-seronegative. The chain has TRBV5-6 and TRBJ1-3, with a tentative D call TRBD1 (6 bases). This chain's CDR3 is CASSLPGAYGNTIYF. Written as DNA, the CDR3 is TGTGCCAGCAGCTTGCCAGGGGCGTATGGAAACACCATATATTTT. Using reference TRBV5-6 and TRBJ1-3 for the parts outside the CDR3, the full variable domain is DAGVTQSPTHLIKTRGQQVTLRCSPKSGHDTVSWYQQALGQGPQFIFQYYEEEERQRGNFPDRFSGHQFPNYSSELNVNALLLGDSALYLCASSLPGAYGNTIYFGEGSWLTVV.